The following is a T cell receptor beta chain sequence with its context. What it binds is not known. The sample comes from a study of shared clonotypes between healthy human individuals. Across the study: The study used three CD4 naive, three CD4 memory, two CD8 naive and one CD8 memory plate per donor. General study findings and limits: It was only blood that was sampled, and tissue repertoires likely differ. Clonotypes not shared had lower generation probabilities than those common to all four donors.

Recent vaccinations or acute infections were absent in the healthy HIV-negative adult donors. Trimming took off 2 bases at V and 3 bases at J, with 7 bases between the two ends. The CDR3 has 12 amino acids. Germline V lookup: CDR1 SQVTM, CDR2 ANQGSEA. The assay was immunoSEQ multiplex PCR, and TCRdb's table has in-frame clones only and misses some. The table shows about 690,000 clones, with roughly 87% occurring only once. Sequencing was performed on memory CD8+ T cells from PBMCs. The subset is: CD45RO+ cells pooled with CCR7-negative TemRA cells. J is TRBJ1-1 and V is TRBV29-1; D gene uncertain. The source is a man in his late teens or twenties in good health. Some clones in this sample may be carry-over from other donors' samples. The CDR3 loop reads CSVEWTYTEAFF. The DNA for the CDR3 is TGCAGCGTTGAATGGACCTACACTGAAGCTTTCTTT. The whole variable domain, remainder taken from reference TRBV29-1 and TRBJ1-1, is SAVISQKPSRDICQRGTSLTIQCQVDSQVTMMFWYRQQPGQSLTLIATANQGSEATYESGFVIDKFPISRPNLTFSTLTVSNMSPEDSSIYLCSVEWTYTEAFFGQGTRLTVV.